The rows below give T cell receptor beta chains drawn from one sample of a study of shared clonotypes between healthy human individuals. Sequencing used immunoSEQ multiplex PCR; TCRdb keeps in-frame clones, though not all of them. Of about 600,000 clones in the sample, 97% were seen once. Material for sequencing was naive CD4+ T cells sorted from blood. The source is a woman aged 25 to 39 in good health. CDR3s include the opening cysteine and the closing phenylalanine or tryptophan. D genes are given only for firm matches. Some rows have no size entry. The others give once, few or many, or a class for an expanded clone.

clone_size d_call j_call v_call cdr3_aa cdr3_nt
NA TRBD2 TRBJ2-5 TRBV28 CASSAGLAGTETQYF TGTGCCAGCAGTGCGGGACTAGCGGGAACGGAGACCCAGTACTTC
NA NA TRBJ2-7 TRBV7-2 CATRRGGSSYEQYF TGTGCCACCCGGCGGGGCGGCAGCTCCTACGAGCAGTACTTC
NA NA TRBJ2-7 TRBV27 CASSKGLTSSYYEQYF TGTGCCAGCAGCAAAGGACTCACCTCCTCCTACTACGAGCAGTACTTC
NA TRBD1 TRBJ2-5 TRBV4-2 CASSLQGVGNQETQYF TGTGCCAGCAGCCTACAGGGGGTCGGAAACCAAGAGACCCAGTACTTC
NA TRBD2 TRBJ2-3 TRBV11-2 CASSLVRASGTSTDTQYF TGTGCCAGCAGCTTAGTTAGGGCTAGCGGAACTAGCACAGATACGCAGTATTTT
NA NA TRBJ1-4 TRBV28 CASSASWPTNEKLFF TGTGCCAGCAGTGCCTCTTGGCCAACTAATGAAAAACTGTTTTTT
NA NA TRBJ2-2 TRBV30 CAWSVLVRPGELFF TGTGCCTGGAGTGTACTAGTCCGGCCCGGGGAGCTGTTTTTT
NA NA TRBJ1-4 TRBV28 CASSSTGEGELFF TGTGCCAGCAGCTCGACGGGAGAAGGCGAACTGTTTTTT
NA NA TRBJ1-3 TRBV2 CASSGYAPGKPGNTIYF TGTGCCAGCAGTGGCTACGCGCCCGGGAAACCTGGAAACACCATATATTTT
once NA TRBJ1-5 TRBV27 CASGNGGNQPQHF TGTGCCAGCGGAAACGGCGGAAATCAGCCCCAGCATTTT
NA TRBD1 TRBJ2-7 TRBV28 CASSDRTGPYEQYF TGTGCCAGCAGTGATAGGACAGGACCCTACGAGCAGTACTTC
NA NA TRBJ2-7 TRBV10-3 CAISDAQGTGEQYF TGTGCCATCAGTGACGCTCAGGGAACGGGCGAGCAGTACTTC
NA NA TRBJ1-5 TRBV28 CASTLVGNQPQHF TGTGCCAGCACCCTGGTGGGTAATCAGCCCCAGCATTTT
NA NA TRBJ1-4 TRBV7-9 CASSLEKGGANEKLFF TGTGCCAGCAGCTTAGAGAAGGGAGGTGCTAATGAAAAACTGTTTTTT
NA NA TRBJ1-2 TRBV28 CASIQDTGYGYTF TGTGCCAGCATCCAGGACACCGGCTATGGCTACACCTTC
NA TRBD1 TRBJ1-3 TRBV28 CASSPTGSGNTIYF TGTGCCAGCAGTCCGACAGGGTCTGGAAACACCATATATTTT
NA TRBD1 TRBJ1-2 TRBV7-9 CASSLLGTENYGYTF TGTGCCAGCAGCTTGCTCGGGACAGAAAATTATGGCTACACCTTC
NA NA TRBJ1-1 TRBV6-6 CASSYSDLSLEAFF TGTGCCAGCAGTTACTCTGACTTGTCTCTTGAAGCTTTCTTT
once NA TRBJ1-5 TRBV19 CASSTPPIYSNQPQHF TGTGCCAGTAGTACCCCGCCAATATATAGCAATCAGCCCCAGCATTTT
NA NA TRBJ1-3 TRBV25-1 CASSEWISGNTIYF TGTGCCAGCAGTGAATGGATCTCTGGAAACACCATATATTTT
NA NA TRBJ1-5 TRBV7-8 CASSLAGSYSNQPQHF TGTGCCAGCAGCTTAGCGGGATCCTATAGCAATCAGCCCCAGCATTTT
NA TRBD2 TRBJ2-1 TRBV11-3 CASSLGTSGYNEQFF TGTGCCAGCAGTCTCGGGACTAGCGGCTACAATGAGCAGTTCTTC
NA TRBD1 TRBJ2-3 TRBV6-1 CASSGRQGHPEADTQYF TGTGCCAGCAGTGGGAGACAGGGCCATCCCGAGGCAGATACGCAGTATTTT
NA NA TRBJ2-3 TRBV19 CASSIRSRENTDTQYF TGTGCCAGTAGTATTCGGAGCCGGGAGAACACAGATACGCAGTATTTT
NA NA TRBJ2-3 TRBV7-9 CASSYTRGYSTDTQYF TGTGCCAGCAGCTATACTAGGGGCTATAGCACAGATACGCAGTATTTT
NA TRBD2 TRBJ2-2 TRBV30 CASRPPGGNTGELFF TGTGCCTCCCGGCCCCCGGGGGGAAACACCGGGGAGCTGTTTTTT
NA NA TRBJ2-1 TRBV6-5 CASSRFSGTYNEQFF TGTGCCAGCAGCCGATTTAGCGGTACCTACAATGAGCAGTTCTTC
NA NA TRBJ2-5 TRBV19 CASARTEQETQYF TGTGCCAGCGCGAGGACAGAGCAAGAGACCCAGTACTTC
NA NA TRBJ2-7 TRBV5-1 CASSSEGPPYEQYF TGCGCCAGCAGCTCGGAGGGACCCCCCTACGAGCAGTACTTC
NA NA TRBJ2-7 TRBV6-6 CASSSRYEQYF TGTGCCAGCTCCTCTCGCTACGAGCAGTACTTC
NA NA TRBJ2-1 TRBV9 CASSPGTGKQFF TGTGCCAGCAGCCCTGGGACGGGGAAGCAGTTCTTC
NA NA TRBJ1-5 TRBV28 CASTPGGAGRRPQHF TGTGCCAGCACTCCCGGGGGGGCGGGTCGTAGGCCCCAGCATTTT
NA TRBD2 TRBJ2-7 TRBV19 CASSITSGRYEQYF TGTGCCAGTAGTATTACTAGCGGGAGATACGAGCAGTACTTC